The 18 T cell receptor beta chains presented below share a single source sample, sequenced in a study of OX40 agonist ivuxolimab in advanced cancers. Libraries were prepared by immunoSEQ multiplex PCR; TCRdb keeps only in-frame clonotypes and omits some of them. The data hold 59,000 or so clones, with 85% to 90% observed a single time. Sequencing used CD4+ or CD8+ T cells sorted from blood, obtained in a trial of the OX40 agonist ivuxolimab. The receptors come from an adult with an advanced solid tumor such as melanoma, head and neck, liver or kidney cancer.

The V call is TRBV28, the J call TRBJ1-5, with D tentatively TRBD1 (6 bases). CDR3 size: 15 residues. Germline CDR1 reads MDHEN; CDR2 reads SYDVKM. Trimming removed 7 bases from V and 1 base from J, with 14 bases in between. CDR3 sequence: CASTQGGWSNQPQHF. DNA for the CDR3: TGTGCCAGCACCCAAGGGGGTTGGAGCAATCAGCCCCAGCATTTT.

J is TRBJ1-5 and V is TRBV27; 9 nucleotides match TRBD1. Germline V lookup: CDR1 MNHEY, CDR2 SMNVEV (reference sequence). The junction had 7 bases not matched to a gene; V was cut back by 5 bases and J by 2 bases. The CDR3 loop spans 16 amino acids. CDR3 nucleotide sequence: TGTGCCAGCAGTCCAGAGGACAGGGGCGGCAATCAGCCCCAGCATTTT. Its protein product is CASSPEDRGGNQPQHF.

V usage is TRBV7-2 and J usage is TRBJ2-3; D unresolved. Germline V lookup: CDR1 SGHTA, CDR2 FQGNSA. The CDR3 runs to 13 residues. The V gene lost 1 base and the J gene lost 6 bases, with 8 bases spanning the gap. As DNA, the CDR3 is TGTGCCAGCAGCTTAGTGAGGATGGATACGCAGTATTTT. Amino acid sequence: CASSLVRMDTQYF.

The rearrangement links TRBV6-1 to TRBJ1-1; unclear D gene. The CDR3 extends over 11 amino acids. Germline CDR1 and CDR2: MNHNS and SASEGT. Trimming removed 5 bases from V and 9 bases from J, with 10 bases in between. This chain's CDR3 is CASSYAGKAFF. In DNA form, the CDR3 reads TGTGCCAGCAGTTATGCGGGGAAAGCTTTCTTT.

The chain has TRBV27 and TRBJ2-3; perhaps TRBD2 as D (6 bases). With 2 bases removed from V and 0 bases from J, the gap between germline ends came to 9 bases. CDR1 and CDR2 (germline): MNHEY, SMNVEV (reference sequence). The CDR3 sequence is 15 residues long. This chain's CDR3 is CASSLRRASTDTQYF. The DNA of the CDR3 is TGTGCCAGCAGTTTACGGAGGGCTAGCACAGATACGCAGTATTTT.

The chain links TRBV7-2 to TRBJ2-5, with D perhaps matching TRBD2 (6 bases). The CDR3 is made up of 15 amino acids. Between the trimmed V and J ends, which lost 8 bases and 4 bases, there was a span of 20 bases. In germline, CDR1 is SGHTA, CDR2 FQGNSA. CDR3 protein: CASGPNGGLRETQYF. CDR3 DNA: TGTGCCAGCGGCCCCAACGGGGGATTAAGAGAGACCCAGTACTTC.

This clone was recorded a few times. The chain uses TRBV27 and TRBJ2-5; tentative D call: TRBD2 (5 bases). The CDR3 runs to 13 residues. CDR1 is MNHEY and CDR2 is SMNVEV in the germline V gene (reference sequence). Trimming took off 8 bases at V and 4 bases at J, with 14 bases between the two ends. CDR3 sequence: CASGKGGGETQYF. The CDR3 DNA is TGTGCCAGCGGAAAGGGCGGAGGAGAGACCCAGTACTTC.

This chain connects TRBV7-9 to TRBJ2-3; 9 nucleotides agree with TRBD2. After removal of 7 bases from V and 0 bases from J, the junction contained 5 bases not matched to a gene. Germline CDR1 SEHNR, CDR2 FQNEAQ (reference sequence). The CDR3 length is 15 residues. The CDR3 DNA reads as TGTGCCAGCAACGTAGCGGGGGTTAGCACAGATACGCAGTATTTT. Its translation is CASNVAGVSTDTQYF. The full variable domain, rest sourced from reference TRBV7-9 and TRBJ2-3, is DTGVSQNPRHKITKRGQNVTFRCDPISEHNRLYWYRQTLGQGPEFLTYFQNEAQLEKSRLLSDRFSAERPKGSFSTLEIQRTEQGDSAMYLCASNVAGVSTDTQYFGPGTRLTVL.

The chain joins TRBV19 to TRBJ2-6; D is possibly TRBD1 (5 bases). Germline V gene lookup returns CDR1 LNHDA and CDR2 SQIVND (reference sequence). V dropped 2 bases and J dropped 3 bases, with 5 bases sitting between them. CDR3 length: 14 residues. CDR3 DNA sequence: TGTGCCAGTAGTATAACAGGTGGGGCCAACGTCCTGACTTTC. This sequence encodes CASSITGGANVLTF.

V gene TRBV6-5 combines with J gene TRBJ1-1, with a tentative D call TRBD1 (6 bases). Germline-derived CDR1 and CDR2 are MNHEY and SVGAGI. The V end was cut by 7 bases, the J end by 1 base, with 13 bases between. The CDR3 sequence is 14 residues long. The CDR3 here is CASNPTGTNTEAFF. The CDR3 DNA reads as TGTGCCAGCAACCCGACAGGAACGAACACTGAAGCTTTCTTT.

The chain uses TRBV4-1 and TRBJ2-5, with D perhaps assigned TRBD1 or TRBD2 (6 bases each). The germline V gene encodes CDR1 MGHRA and CDR2 YSYEKL. The V and J ends lost 2 bases and 8 bases respectively, with 21 bases between them. This CDR3 region has 16 residues. CDR3 in amino acids: CASSQPLARGRKTQYF. CDR3 bases: TGCGCCAGCAGCCAACCCCTAGCGAGGGGGAGGAAAACCCAGTACTTC.

In this sample, this clone turned up once. The chain joins TRBV11-2 to TRBJ2-1, with D perhaps matching TRBD1 (5 bases). From germline, CDR1 is SGHAT and CDR2 FQNNGV. V shed 5 bases and J shed 9 bases, with 14 bases lying between them. The CDR3 is 13 amino acids. The CDR3 DNA sequence: TGTGCCAGCAGCCGCCAAGGGGTGGGTGAGCAGTTCTTC. The encoded protein is CASSRQGVGEQFF.

V and J are TRBV11-1 and TRBJ1-2, with D hard to call. The CDR3 loop spans 13 amino acids. V lost 3 bases, J lost 2 bases, and 7 bases lay in between. Germline V gives CDR1 SGHAT, CDR2 FQDESV (reference sequence). The DNA for the CDR3 is TGTGCCAGCAGCTTGGCCGGGAACTATGGCTACACCTTC. Residues: CASSLAGNYGYTF.

This clone came up once. The chain joins TRBV30 to TRBJ1-2; D ambiguous. V was clipped by 3 bases and J by 3 bases, with 14 bases between them. Germline V gives CDR1 GTSNPN, CDR2 SVGIG (reference sequence). The CDR3 extends over 14 amino acids. CDR3 region: CAWRPLGSYYGYTF. The DNA of the CDR3 is TGTGCCTGGAGGCCCTTGGGCAGCTACTATGGCTACACCTTC.

The chain combines TRBV6-1 with TRBJ2-5, with TRBD2 matching over 11 bases. Germline assignment: CDR1 MNHNS and CDR2 SASEGT. The CDR3 is 18 amino acids. Losses at the gene ends were 0 bases for V and 5 bases for J; bases not matched to a gene: 11. The CDR3 bases are TGTGCCAGCAGTGAAGCCCAATTCCGACTAGCGGGATTGGAGACCCAGTACTTC. Protein: CASSEAQFRLAGLETQYF.

The rearrangement uses TRBV7-9 and TRBJ1-1, with D maybe TRBD1 (6 bases). CDR1 SEHNR and CDR2 FQNEAQ come from the germline V gene (reference sequence). V was clipped by 2 bases and J by 1 base, with 8 bases between them. The CDR3 is 14 amino acids. The chain's CDR3 is CASSLQGPNTEAFF. DNA of the CDR3: TGTGCCAGCAGCTTACAGGGGCCGAACACTGAAGCTTTCTTT.

V usage is TRBV27 and J usage is TRBJ2-1, with 9 bases matching TRBD1. The CDR3 is 15 residues long. Germline V lookup: CDR1 MNHEY, CDR2 SMNVEV (reference sequence). After removal of 5 bases from V and 7 bases from J, the junction contained 9 bases not matched to a gene. CDR3 sequence reads: CASSRNRGPENEQFF. The DNA of the CDR3 is TGTGCCAGCAGTAGAAACAGGGGGCCAGAGAATGAGCAGTTCTTC.

The rearrangement uses TRBV6-5 and TRBJ2-3; D is undetermined. Trimming took 10 bases from V and 1 from J, leaving 12 bases between them. CDR1 is MNHEY and CDR2 is SVGAGI in the germline V gene. This CDR3 comprises 13 residues. The CDR3 region has the DNA TGTGCCACCCTCACTGACGGCACAGATACGCAGTATTTT. As protein: CATLTDGTDTQYF.